The 31 T cell receptor beta chains reported below all come from one sample, sequenced in a study of vaccination effects on CD4 cells after COVID-19. When less than 13 days of culture had elapsed, CD4+ T cells were isolated. This individual contracted SARS-CoV-2 between March and December 2020, as verified by PCR. The participants, recipients of two vaccine doses, got either BNT162b2 or mRNA-1273. These receptors lack a known antigen. Repertoires were generated with immunoSEQ multiplex PCR, while TCRdb's copy carries only in-frame clones and drops some. The top ten hold about 4.9% of the sample, which has about 50,000 clones, about 74% seen once. The material sequenced was CD4+ T cells from PBMCs cultured without peptide, taken after COVID-19 vaccination. The receptors stem from a human donor who had a prior SARS-CoV-2 infection.

This chain links TRBV30 with TRBJ1-2; no clear D gene. V lost 1 base and J 6 bases, leaving 9 bases between the germline ends. CDR3 length: 12 residues. Germline lookup yields CDR1 GTSNPN and CDR2 SVGIG (reference sequence). CDR3 sequence reads: CAWSGSGHGYTF. In DNA, the CDR3 is TGTGCCTGGAGTGGTTCAGGCCATGGCTACACCTTC.

The rearrangement links TRBV7-2 to TRBJ2-7; the D gene could be TRBD1 or TRBD2 (5 bases each). V gave up 6 bases and J gave up 2 bases, with 17 bases separating them. CDR3 length equals 15 residues. Germline CDR1 and CDR2: SGHTA and FQGNSA. The CDR3 reads CASRLQVVGAYEQYF. DNA for the CDR3: TGTGCCAGCAGACTACAGGTAGTGGGGGCCTACGAGCAGTACTTC.

The rearrangement uses TRBV11-2 and TRBJ2-3; D is possibly TRBD1 (6 bases). From germline, CDR1 is SGHAT and CDR2 FQNNGV. Between the trimmed V and J ends, which lost 3 bases and 9 bases, there was a span of 19 bases. The CDR3 is 15 amino acids. The DNA for the CDR3 is TGTGCCAGCAGCTTCCTGTCCCCCCCTCAGGGGACGCAGTATTTT. It yields the protein CASSFLSPPQGTQYF.

The rearrangement links TRBV11-3 to TRBJ1-2; possibly TRBD1 for D (6 bases). Trimming took off 2 bases at V and 2 bases at J, with 15 bases between the two ends. CDR1 and CDR2 (germline): SGHNT, YENEEA. The CDR3 runs to 16 residues. The CDR3: CASSLSAGAGNYGYTF. The CDR3 DNA is TGTGCCAGCAGCTTATCTGCGGGGGCAGGGAACTATGGCTACACCTTC.

The chain is built from TRBV5-1 and TRBJ2-2; possible D gene TRBD1, 6 bases. The V end lost 4 bases, the J end lost 0 bases, and 13 bases lay between the germline ends. The CDR3 sequence is 16 residues long. Germline V gives CDR1 SGHRS, CDR2 YFSETQ. CDR3 amino acids: CASSQYTGSNTGELFF. In nucleotides, the CDR3 is TGCGCCAGCAGCCAGTACACAGGGTCGAACACCGGGGAGCTGTTTTTT.

The chain carries TRBV10-3 and TRBJ2-7; TRBD2 aligns across 7 bases. V was clipped by 0 bases and J by 10 bases; unmatched bases: 6. Germline CDR1 reads ENHRY; CDR2 reads SYGVKD. The length of the CDR3 is 13 residues. DNA for the CDR3: TGTGCCATCAGTGAGTCCGGCGGGGGTAAACAGTACTTC. Translated, it gives CAISESGGGKQYF.

This rearrangement joins TRBV7-8 to TRBJ2-7; 9 nucleotides align to TRBD1. The germline gives CDR1 SGHVS, CDR2 FQNEAQ. With V trimmed by 1 base and J by 2 bases, 0 bases remained unmatched. The length of the CDR3 is 14 residues. CDR3 sequence reads: CASSLGTGAYEQYF. CDR3 DNA: TGTGCCAGCAGCTTAGGGACAGGGGCCTACGAGCAGTACTTC.

This rearrangement joins TRBV3-1 (or the pseudogene TRBV3-2) to TRBJ2-5; a possible D gene is TRBD1 (5 bases). Trimming cost V 4 bases and J 1 base, with 13 bases left between them. Germline-derived CDR1 and CDR2 are LGHDT and YNNKEL (reference sequence). This CDR3 contains 15 residues. CDR3: CASSPTLGRQETQYF. The CDR3 DNA is TGTGCCAGCAGCCCTACATTGGGGCGCCAAGAGACCCAGTACTTC.

The CDR3 protein is CASSAPGAGDSNQPQHF. In DNA form, the CDR3 reads TGTGCCAGCAGCGCCCCGGGCGCGGGGGATAGCAATCAGCCCCAGCATTTT. The chain joins TRBV9 to TRBJ1-5, with D perhaps TRBD1 (5 bases). The CDR3 runs to 17 residues. Trimming removed 3 bases from V and 0 bases from J, with 16 bases in between. Germline V CDR1 and CDR2: SGDLS, YYNGEE.

The sample holds one count of this clone. The chain employs TRBV18 and TRBJ1-3; no reliable D call. The ends were cut back, 3 bases at V and 0 bases at J, with 0 bases in the middle. Germline V CDR1 and CDR2: KGHSH, LQKENI. This CDR3 has 12 amino acids. The CDR3 sequence: CASSPSGNTIYF. The CDR3 DNA is TGTGCCAGCTCACCCTCTGGAAACACCATATATTTT.

This clone was counted only a few times. The chain combines TRBV5-6 with TRBJ1-2; D uncertain. Between the trimmed V and J ends, which lost 0 bases and 5 bases, there was a span of 8 bases. The CDR3 is 13 amino acids. Germline V gene lookup returns CDR1 SGHDT and CDR2 YYEEEE. CDR3 amino acids: CASSLGSSYGYTF. The DNA of the CDR3 is TGTGCCAGCAGCTTGGGGTCGTCTTATGGCTACACCTTC.

The rearrangement joins TRBV2 to TRBJ2-5, with TRBD1 matching 7 bases. Germline assignment: CDR1 SNHLY and CDR2 FYNNEI. This CDR3 has 14 amino acids. J gave up 2 bases and V 3 bases, and 3 bases lay outside the gene matches. Here the CDR3 reads CASSETGWQETQYF. CDR3 DNA: TGTGCCAGCAGTGAGACAGGGTGGCAAGAGACCCAGTACTTC.

This sequence joins TRBV5-1 and TRBJ1-3; D uncertain. Trimming took 4 bases from V and 0 from J, leaving 14 bases between them. The V gene's germline CDR1 is SGHRS and CDR2 YFSETQ. The length of the CDR3 is 16 residues. The CDR3 nucleotides read TGCGCCAGCAGCCCGGACCCAGGCGACTCTGGAAACACCATATATTTT. It specifies CASSPDPGDSGNTIYF.

The chain carries TRBV9 and TRBJ2-1, with D tentatively TRBD2 (6 bases). Trimming removed 6 bases from V and 9 bases from J, with 22 bases in between. CDR1 is SGDLS and CDR2 is YYNGEE in the germline V gene. There are 15 residues in the CDR3. CDR3: CASTPPGSTLREQFF. CDR3 coding DNA: TGTGCCAGCACCCCCCCCGGGAGTACGTTGCGTGAGCAGTTCTTC.

This clone was counted between two and nine times. Other DNA sequences in this sample translate to the same CDR3. The chain employs TRBV4-2 and TRBJ1-3, with D unresolved. The CDR3 contains 16 residues. Germline assignment: CDR1 LGHNA and CDR2 YNFKEQ. V was shortened by 2 bases and J by 0 bases, with 11 bases between the two germline ends. Here the CDR3 reads CASSQPDTTSGNTIYF. DNA for the CDR3: TGTGCCAGCAGCCAACCCGACACTACCTCTGGAAACACCATATATTTT.

V and J are TRBV3-1 (or the pseudogene TRBV3-2) and TRBJ2-7; TRBD2 aligns across 11 bases. Germline-derived CDR1 and CDR2 are LGHDT and YNNKEL (reference sequence). The CDR3 is made up of 15 amino acids. The V segment lost 4 bases and the J segment 2 bases; nucleotides outside the gene matches: 4. The CDR3 region has the DNA TGTGCCAGCAGCCTAGGGACTAGCGGCGCCTACGAGCAGTACTTC. It translates to CASSLGTSGAYEQYF.

This sequence joins TRBV7-8 and TRBJ1-4, with 7 nucleotides matching TRBD1. After removal of 4 bases from V and 0 bases from J, the junction contained 2 bases not matched to a gene. Germline V gene sequence: CDR1 SGHVS, CDR2 FQNEAQ. This CDR3 has 15 amino acids. In DNA, the CDR3 is TGTGCCAGCAGCTACGGGACAGCAACTAATGAAAAACTGTTTTTT. Protein product: CASSYGTATNEKLFF.

The chain uses TRBV18 and TRBJ2-5, with a tentative D call TRBD1 (6 bases). CDR1 is KGHSH and CDR2 is LQKENI in the germline V gene. Trimming cost V 3 bases and J 7 bases, with 18 bases left between them. The CDR3 has 15 residues. The CDR3, as DNA: TGTGCCAGCTCACCCTGGACAGCCGATCCAGGGACCCAGTACTTC. This translates into CASSPWTADPGTQYF.

The J gene is TRBJ1-2, the V gene TRBV10-3, with TRBD1 matching over 7 bases. CDR1 is ENHRY and CDR2 is SYGVKD in the germline V gene. The CDR3 runs to 16 residues. V lost 0 bases and J lost 3; bases outside the gene matches: 7. The CDR3 nucleotides read TGTGCCATCAGTGAGTCCAAAGAAGGGGGCTACTATGGCTACACCTTC. Translated: CAISESKEGGYYGYTF.

This chain connects TRBV5-4 to TRBJ2-1; 8 bases match TRBD1. Germline values: CDR1 SGHNT, CDR2 YYREEE (reference sequence). The CDR3 runs to 16 residues. The V segment lost 0 bases and the J segment 5 bases; nucleotides outside the gene matches: 7. The CDR3 coding sequence is TGTGCCAGCAGCTTGGCACCAGGACAGGGACACAATGAGCAGTTCTTC. It specifies CASSLAPGQGHNEQFF.

The V call is TRBV5-6, the J call TRBJ2-5, with D uncertain. CDR3 size: 15 residues. Germline CDR1 reads SGHDT; CDR2 reads YYEEEE. Trimming removed 4 bases from V and 2 bases from J, with 15 bases in between. CDR3 residues: CASSLVDVGQETQYF. The CDR3 DNA is TGTGCCAGCAGCCTAGTAGACGTGGGGCAAGAGACCCAGTACTTC.

This clone was counted only a few times. The V gene is TRBV14, the J gene TRBJ2-1, with D perhaps matching TRBD2 (5 bases). Germline V gene data show CDR1 as SGHDN and CDR2 as FVKESK. V lost 4 bases and J lost 9, with 10 bases in between. The CDR3 loop spans 12 amino acids. The CDR3 protein is CASSLDYSEQFF. CDR3 nucleotide sequence: TGTGCCAGCAGCCTAGACTATAGTGAGCAGTTCTTC.

This clone was detected only a few times. This sequence joins TRBV11-1 and TRBJ2-3, with D unclear. The CDR3 loop spans 11 amino acids. Germline V gene data show CDR1 as SGHAT and CDR2 as FQDESV (reference sequence). Trimming left V 5 bases short and J 2 bases short, with 2 bases between. For the CDR3, the DNA is TGTGCCAGCAGCATCACAGATACGCAGTATTTT. Amino acids: CASSITDTQYF.

This clone occurred a few times. The chain employs TRBV5-6 and TRBJ2-7; 7 positions match TRBD1. Germline lookup yields CDR1 SGHDT and CDR2 YYEEEE. Unmatched junction bases numbered 11, after V lost 6 bases and J lost 5 bases. The CDR3 sequence is 14 residues long. The CDR3 region has the DNA TGTGCCAGCAAACCACAGGGGTCGAGGAACGAGCAGTACTTC. Translated, it gives CASKPQGSRNEQYF.

This chain connects TRBV5-4 to TRBJ2-3; D is unresolved. The CDR3 runs 14 residues. CDR1 and CDR2 from the germline V gene are SGHNT and YYREEE (reference sequence). V was clipped by 3 bases and J by 0 bases, with 8 bases between them. Here the CDR3 DNA reads TGTGCCAGCAGCTCGGTGGACAGCACAGATACGCAGTATTTT. Translating it yields CASSSVDSTDTQYF. The full variable domain, completed using reference TRBV5-4 and TRBJ2-3, is ETGVTQSPTHLIKTRGQQVTLRCSSQSGHNTVSWYQQALGQGPQFIFQYYREEENGRGNFPPRFSGLQFPNYSSELNVNALELDDSALYLCASSSVDSTDTQYFGPGTRLTVL.

This chain connects TRBV6-5 to TRBJ1-1; no clear D gene. CDR1 and CDR2 from the germline V gene are MNHEY and SVGAGI. Trimming took off 5 bases at V and 0 bases at J, with 13 bases between the two ends. The CDR3 loop spans 15 amino acids. CDR3 in DNA: TGTGCCAGCAGTCGCGAACTACGCATGAACACTGAAGCTTTCTTT. This encodes CASSRELRMNTEAFF.

The J gene is TRBJ1-2, the V gene TRBV7-9; D is undetermined. This CDR3 has 12 amino acids. V shed 3 bases and J shed 1 base, with 3 bases lying between them. Per germline, CDR1 SEHNR and CDR2 FQNEAQ (reference sequence). CDR3 coding DNA: TGTGCCAGCAGCTTTGGTAACTATGGCTACACCTTC. Protein: CASSFGNYGYTF.

This clone was seen only a few times. The rearrangement uses TRBV7-9 and TRBJ2-2, with D hard to call. The CDR3 has 16 amino acids. Germline-derived CDR1 and CDR2 are SEHNR and FQNEAQ (reference sequence). Trimming pared 1 base from V and 3 bases from J, leaving 12 bases between. DNA for the CDR3: TGTGCCAGCAGCTTAGTTTATCGACCTTACACCGGGGAGCTGTTTTTT. This translates into CASSLVYRPYTGELFF.

This rearrangement joins TRBV10-3 to TRBJ2-5, with 7 bases matching TRBD1. With 10 bases clipped from V and 5 bases from J, the junction kept 10 bases outside the gene matches. The length of the CDR3 is 13 residues. Germline lookup yields CDR1 ENHRY and CDR2 SYGVKD. As DNA, the CDR3 is TGTGCCACCCAGACAGGGTTTGGGGAGACCCAGTACTTC. Translating it yields CATQTGFGETQYF.

This clone has a handful of counts. The CDR3 reads CATSDPGGNNEQFF. The DNA of the CDR3 is TGTGCCACCAGTGATCCGGGGGGTAACAATGAGCAGTTCTTC. This chain links TRBV24-1 with TRBJ2-1; 7 bases align to TRBD2. This CDR3 contains 14 residues. Per germline, CDR1 KGHDR and CDR2 SFDVKD. J was trimmed by 5 bases and V by 3 bases; bases with no gene match: 3.

The V and J genes are TRBV5-4 and TRBJ2-3; D may be TRBD1 (5 bases). The V gene's germline CDR1 is SGHNT and CDR2 YYREEE (reference sequence). Trimming removed 0 bases from V and 3 bases from J, with 14 bases in between. CDR3 length: 16 amino acids. This chain's CDR3 is CASSLDRRQGTDTQYF. The CDR3 bases are TGTGCCAGCAGCTTGGACCGCAGGCAGGGAACAGATACGCAGTATTTT.